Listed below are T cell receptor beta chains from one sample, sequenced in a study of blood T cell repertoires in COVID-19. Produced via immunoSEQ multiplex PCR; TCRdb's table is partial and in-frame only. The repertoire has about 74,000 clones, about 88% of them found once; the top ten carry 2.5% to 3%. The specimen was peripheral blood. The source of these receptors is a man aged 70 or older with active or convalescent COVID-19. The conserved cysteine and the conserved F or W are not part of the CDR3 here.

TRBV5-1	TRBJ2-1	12	ASSLVLQGNEQF
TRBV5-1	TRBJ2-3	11	ASSFRTGDTQY
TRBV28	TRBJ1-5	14	ASSQNRFNNNQPQH
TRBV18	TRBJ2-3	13	ASSQTSGGTDTQY
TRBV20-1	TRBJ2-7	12	SASRVREGYEQY
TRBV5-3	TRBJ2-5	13	ARSFRLDLPETQY
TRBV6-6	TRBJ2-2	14	ASSYVAGPHTGELF
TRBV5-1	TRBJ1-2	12	ASSVADTNYGYT
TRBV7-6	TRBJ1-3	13	ASSSPTGIGNTIY
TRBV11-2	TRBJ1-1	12	ASSFSSGNTEAF
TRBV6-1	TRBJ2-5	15	ASSEGLAGAYQETQY
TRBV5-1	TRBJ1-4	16	ASSTGQGVKATNEKLF
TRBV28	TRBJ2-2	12	ASSGHPNTGELF
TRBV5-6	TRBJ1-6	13	ASSLGQGMGSPLH
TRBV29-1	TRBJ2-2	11	SVVDRYTGELF
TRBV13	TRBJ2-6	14	ASSLTGGAGANVLT
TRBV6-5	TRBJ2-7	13	ASSYSKASSYEQY
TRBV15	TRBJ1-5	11	ATSRGSNQPQH
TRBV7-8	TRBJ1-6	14	ASSLGTGGANSPLH
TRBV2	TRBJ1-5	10	ASSDGNQPQH
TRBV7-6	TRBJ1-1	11	ASSLDPGAEAF
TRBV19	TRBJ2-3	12	ASTFGGTTDTQY
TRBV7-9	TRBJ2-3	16	ASSLLRGSGSRTDTQY
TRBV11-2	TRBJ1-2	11	ASSFRDRANYT
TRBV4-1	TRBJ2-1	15	ASSPRQREWGDNEQF
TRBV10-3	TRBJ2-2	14	AISETSSRRGGELF
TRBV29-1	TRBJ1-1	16	SVSPFLGQFGLGTEAF
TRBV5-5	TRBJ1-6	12	ASSFGTVSPPLH
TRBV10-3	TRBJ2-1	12	AISERQGLNEQF
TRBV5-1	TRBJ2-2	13	ASSLRTGDTGELF
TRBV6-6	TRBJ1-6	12	ASSPTGHNSPLH
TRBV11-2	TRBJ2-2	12	ASSLARGTGELF
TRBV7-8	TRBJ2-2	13	ASSPRTGQTGELF
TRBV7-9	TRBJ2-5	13	ASSPRAGGRETQY
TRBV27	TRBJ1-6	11	ASSADRFSPLH
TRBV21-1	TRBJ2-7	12	ATTTRTGSYEQY
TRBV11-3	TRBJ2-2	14	ASSSRGTGEGGELF
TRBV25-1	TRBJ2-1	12	ASSEGGQLNEQF
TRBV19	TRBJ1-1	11	ASRLGQNTEAF
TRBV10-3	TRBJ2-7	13	AIRAAGTVSYEQY
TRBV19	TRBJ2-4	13	ASSIDPGGGDIQY
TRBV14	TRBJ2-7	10	ASSPQNRFQY
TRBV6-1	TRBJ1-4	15	ASSERPTGVTNEKLF
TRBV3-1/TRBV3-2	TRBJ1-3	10	ASSRRGNTIY
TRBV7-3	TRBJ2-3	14	ASSNVQGTPTDTQY
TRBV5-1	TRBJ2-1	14	ASSLAAGPPYNEQF
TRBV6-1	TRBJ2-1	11	ASAPLALNEQF
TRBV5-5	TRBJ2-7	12	ASGLAGGPYEQY
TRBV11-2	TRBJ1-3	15	ASSLDPPGVSGNTIY
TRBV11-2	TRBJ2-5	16	ASSLAPSGRALGETQY
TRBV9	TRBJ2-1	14	ASSALSGGPDNEQF
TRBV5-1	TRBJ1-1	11	ASSFRQNTEAF
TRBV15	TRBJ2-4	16	ATSRDHRGHSQGNIQY
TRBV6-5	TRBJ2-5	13	ASSYIDRGHETQY
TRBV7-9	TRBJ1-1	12	ASSLGRDRAEAF
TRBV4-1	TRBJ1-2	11	ASSHAGGYGYT
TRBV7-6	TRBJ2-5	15	ASSLALQGRGRETQY
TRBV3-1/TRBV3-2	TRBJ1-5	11	ASSQAVGEPQH
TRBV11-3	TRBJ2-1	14	ASSSEAGSSYNEQF